This paragraph reports one TCR beta chain. Its antigen is undetermined. This sample is drawn from a study of shared clonotypes between healthy human individuals. Broader study findings: Depth of sequencing was expected to influence donor clonotype sharing.

Evenly divided among several immunoSEQ plates was the genomic DNA of each subset. In the study's own analysis: ImmunoSEQ junction-only sequences lacked quality scores, so their filtering differed. TCRdb's copy holds only in-frame clones and misses some; the assay was immunoSEQ multiplex PCR. V and J calls and clone size follow that table, whereas D and trimming were derived from the DNA. The table has some 92,000 clones, around half seen once. The donors, healthy adults who were HIV-negative, had experienced no recent acute infections or vaccinations. This CDR3 is built from 17 residues. V lost 2 bases and J lost 3; bases outside the gene matches: 10. Germline CDR1 and CDR2: SGHDT and YYEEEE.

The chain combines TRBV5-6 with TRBJ2-3; 9 bases are shared with TRBD2. The sample was PBMCs. The receptor was derived from a woman between 40 and 55 years old in good health. Some clones in this sample may be carry-over from other donors' samples. The CDR3 sequence is CASSLWVAGVKTDTQYF. In DNA form, the CDR3 reads TGTGCCAGCAGCTTATGGGTAGCGGGAGTGAAAACAGATACGCAGTATTTT.